The 2 T cell receptor beta chains presented below share a single source sample, sequenced in a study of CD8+ T cells in alopecia areata. Reverse transcribed after extraction, RNA yielded cDNA as the sequencing template. Using immunoSEQ multiplex PCR, the repertoire was profiled, and TCRdb retains in-frame clones only, with some absent. Among 60,000 to 90,000 clones listed, around 66% were seen once. Treatment described: oral pan-JAK inhibitor, 5-10 mg twice daily. Here the sequenced sample was CD8+ T cells sorted from blood, taken at week 24, from a patient treated with tofacitinib. These TCRs come from a human donor with alopecia areata.

The rearrangement uses TRBV5-6 and TRBJ2-5; possibly TRBD1 or TRBD2 for D (5 bases each). This CDR3 has 15 amino acids. CDR1 is SGHDT and CDR2 is YYEEEE in the germline V gene. Trimming left V 0 bases short and J 4 bases short, with 13 bases between. For the CDR3, the DNA is TGTGCCAGCAGCTTGGCAAGGACTGGGGGAGAGACCCAGTACTTC. Translating it yields CASSLARTGGETQYF.

The V gene is TRBV30, the J gene TRBJ2-7; possibly TRBD1 or TRBD2 for D (5 bases each). CDR1 and CDR2 (germline): GTSNPN, SVGIG (reference sequence). There are 13 residues in the CDR3. Trimming removed 4 bases from V and 3 bases from J, with 13 bases in between. CDR3 protein: CAWTWDRDYEQYF. For the CDR3, the DNA is TGTGCCTGGACCTGGGACCGCGACTACGAGCAGTACTTC.